The entry that follows covers one T cell receptor beta chain sequence. The CDR3 totals 14 residues. Germline-derived CDR1 and CDR2 are SGHTA and FQGNSA. The data stem from a study of monozygotic twins with inflammatory bowel disease. TCRdb reprocessed the 5' RACE reads and keeps a single row for each CDR3 protein, giving no DNA. Its table lists under 150,000 distinct CDR3 sequences. This chain connects TRBV7-2 to TRBJ2-1; TCRdb calls TRBD1, which cannot be checked without DNA. The source of this sequence is a human donor with ulcerative colitis or Crohn's disease, or a healthy co-twin of an affected twin (not recorded which). What was sequenced was blood. The CDR3: CASSLGLGENEQFF. The complete variable domain, with remaining parts taken from reference TRBV7-2 and TRBJ2-1, reads GAGVSQSPSNKVTEKGKDVELRCDPISGHTALYWYRQSLGQGLEFLIYFQGNSAPDKSGLPSDRFSAERTGGSVSTLTIQRTQQEDSAVYLCASSLGLGENEQFFGPGTRLTVL.